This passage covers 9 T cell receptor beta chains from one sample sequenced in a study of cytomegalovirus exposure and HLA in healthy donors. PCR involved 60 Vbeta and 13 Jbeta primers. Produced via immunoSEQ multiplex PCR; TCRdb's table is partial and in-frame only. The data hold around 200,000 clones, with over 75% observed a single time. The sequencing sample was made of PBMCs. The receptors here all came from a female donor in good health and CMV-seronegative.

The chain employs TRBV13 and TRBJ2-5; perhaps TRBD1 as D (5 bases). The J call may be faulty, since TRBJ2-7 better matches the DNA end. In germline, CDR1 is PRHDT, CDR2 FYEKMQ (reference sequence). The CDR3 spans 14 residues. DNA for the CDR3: TGTGCCAGCAGCTTAAATGTCAGGGATCACGAGCAGTACTTC. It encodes CASSLNVRDHEQYF.

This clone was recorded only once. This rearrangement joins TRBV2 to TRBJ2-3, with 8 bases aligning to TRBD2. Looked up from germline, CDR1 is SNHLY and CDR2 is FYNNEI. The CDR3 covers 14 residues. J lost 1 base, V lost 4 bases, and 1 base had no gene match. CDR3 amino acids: CASSGTSRTDTQYF. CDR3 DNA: TGTGCCAGCAGTGGGACTAGCCGCACAGATACGCAGTATTTT. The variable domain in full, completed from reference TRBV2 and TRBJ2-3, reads EPEVTQTPSHQVTQMGQEVILRCVPISNHLYFYWYRQILGQKVEFLVSFYNNEISEKSEIFDDQFSVERPDGSNFTLKIRSTKLEDSAMYFCASSGTSRTDTQYFGPGTRLTVL.

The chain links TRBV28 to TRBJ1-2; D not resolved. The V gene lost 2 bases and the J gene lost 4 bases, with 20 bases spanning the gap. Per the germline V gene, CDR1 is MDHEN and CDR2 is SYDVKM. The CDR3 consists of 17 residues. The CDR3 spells CASSLVNLRPGGYGYTF. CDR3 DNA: TGTGCCAGCAGTTTAGTGAATTTGCGACCAGGAGGCTATGGCTACACCTTC.

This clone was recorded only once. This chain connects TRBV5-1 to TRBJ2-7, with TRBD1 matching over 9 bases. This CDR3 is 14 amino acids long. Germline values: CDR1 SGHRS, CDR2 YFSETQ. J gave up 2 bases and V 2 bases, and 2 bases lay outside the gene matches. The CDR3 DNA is TGCGCCAGCAGCTTTGGGACAGGGCCCTACGAGCAGTACTTC. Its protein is CASSFGTGPYEQYF.

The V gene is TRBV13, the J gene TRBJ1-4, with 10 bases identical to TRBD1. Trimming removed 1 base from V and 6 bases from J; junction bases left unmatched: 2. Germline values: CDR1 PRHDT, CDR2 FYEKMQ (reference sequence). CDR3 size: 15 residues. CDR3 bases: TGTGCCAGCAGCTTAGCCGGGACAGGGGATGAAAAACTGTTTTTT. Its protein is CASSLAGTGDEKLFF.

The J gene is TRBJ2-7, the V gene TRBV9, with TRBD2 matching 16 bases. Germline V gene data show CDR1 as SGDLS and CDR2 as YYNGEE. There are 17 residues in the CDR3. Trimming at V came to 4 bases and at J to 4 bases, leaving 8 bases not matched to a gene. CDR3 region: CASSPLGLAGGVYEQYF. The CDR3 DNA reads TGTGCCAGCAGCCCGCTGGGACTAGCGGGAGGGGTTTACGAGCAGTACTTC. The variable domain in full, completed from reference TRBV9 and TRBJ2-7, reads DSGVTQTPKHLITATGQRVTLRCSPRSGDLSVYWYQQSLDQGLQFLIQYYNGEERAKGNILERFSAQQFPDLHSELNLSSLELGDSALYFCASSPLGLAGGVYEQYFGPGTRLTVT.

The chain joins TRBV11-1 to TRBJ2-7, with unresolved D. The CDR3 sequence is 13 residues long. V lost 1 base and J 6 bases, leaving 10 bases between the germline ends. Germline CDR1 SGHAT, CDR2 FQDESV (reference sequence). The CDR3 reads CASSLGLLGEQYF. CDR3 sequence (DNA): TGTGCCAGCAGCTTAGGACTTCTGGGCGAGCAGTACTTC.

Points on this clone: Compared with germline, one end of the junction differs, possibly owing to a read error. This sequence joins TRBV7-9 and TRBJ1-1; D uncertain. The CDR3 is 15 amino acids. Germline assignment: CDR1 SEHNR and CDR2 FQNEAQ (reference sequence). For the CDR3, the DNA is TGTGCCAGCAGCTTAGTAGGTCTACAGAACACTGAAGCTTCCTTT. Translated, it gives CASSLVGLQNTEASF.

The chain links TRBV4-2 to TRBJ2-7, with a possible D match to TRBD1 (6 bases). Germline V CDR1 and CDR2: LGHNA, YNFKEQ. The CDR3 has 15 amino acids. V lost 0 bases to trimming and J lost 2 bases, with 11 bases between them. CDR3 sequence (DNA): TGTGCCAGCAGCCAAGACTACAGGGCTACCTACGAGCAGTACTTC. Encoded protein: CASSQDYRATYEQYF.